Presented here are 14 T cell receptor beta chains from one specimen sequenced in a study of stem cell transplantation in POMP-related autoinflammatory disease. Assay: immunoSEQ multiplex PCR; the TCRdb copy retains only in-frame clones and omits some. The sample includes more than 800 clones, around 88% of them seen just once. The specimen sequenced was a CXCR5-defined cell subset from PBMCs. These receptors came from a human donor in good health.

The genes are TRBV19 and TRBJ1-1, with D perhaps matching TRBD1 (6 bases). The ends were cut back, 7 bases at V and 3 bases at J, with 18 bases in the middle. Germline CDR1 LNHDA, CDR2 SQIVND (reference sequence). The CDR3 totals 15 residues. The CDR3 DNA reads TGTGCCAGTAAACATGTGGGGGGCCGAGACACTGAAGCTTTCTTT. Translating gives CASKHVGGRDTEAFF.

This clone was found once. V gene TRBV25-1 combines with J gene TRBJ2-2; D gene ambiguous. Germline CDR1 reads MGHDK; CDR2 reads SYGVNS. V was pared by 1 base and J by 13 bases, with 16 bases between. The CDR3 has 14 amino acids. The CDR3 region has the DNA TGTGCCAGCAGTGAATTTAGGCTACCCTCGAGGCTGTTTTTT. Residues: CASSEFRLPSRLFF. The complete variable domain, with remaining parts taken from reference TRBV25-1 and TRBJ2-2, reads EADIYQTPRYLVIGTGKKITLECSQTMGHDKMYWYQQDPGMELHLIHYSYGVNSTEKGDLSSESTVSRIRTEHFPLTLESARPSHTSQYLCASSEFRLPSRLFFGEGSRLTVL.

A few counts support this clone. V and J are TRBV5-1 and TRBJ2-3; no clear D gene. This CDR3 comprises 14 residues. The V and J ends lost 7 bases and 1 base respectively, with 13 bases between them. The germline V gene has CDR1 SGHRS and CDR2 YFSETQ. DNA for the CDR3: TGCGCCAGCGCTCCGTCAAGCGGCACAGATACGCAGTATTTT. Its protein product is CASAPSSGTDTQYF.

This chain uses TRBV27 with TRBJ1-2; D ambiguous. The CDR3 consists of 13 residues. V dropped 6 bases and J dropped 3 bases, with 11 bases sitting between them. The germline gives CDR1 MNHEY, CDR2 SMNVEV (reference sequence). The CDR3 reads CASSDRTHYGYTF. CDR3 sequence (DNA): TGTGCCAGCAGCGACCGGACCCACTATGGCTACACCTTC.

This rearrangement joins TRBV7-3 to TRBJ2-3; D is undetermined. Between the trimmed V and J ends, which lost 1 base and 0 bases, there was a span of 11 bases. CDR1 and CDR2 from the germline V gene are SGHTA and FQGTGA. This CDR3 comprises 16 residues. In nucleotides, the CDR3 is TGTGCCAGCAGCTTAAATGGTGCGGCTAGCACAGATACGCAGTATTTT. As protein: CASSLNGAASTDTQYF.

The chain is built from TRBV13 and TRBJ2-2; D ambiguous. Germline V gene sequence: CDR1 PRHDT, CDR2 FYEKMQ (reference sequence). CDR3 length equals 15 residues. Trimming removed 5 bases from V and 7 bases from J, with 17 bases in between. Here the CDR3 reads CASSDVPGLSGELFF. The CDR3 DNA reads TGTGCCAGCAGCGATGTCCCTGGGCTAAGCGGGGAGCTGTTTTTT.

The V gene is TRBV5-6, the J gene TRBJ2-7; 9 positions agree with TRBD1. The germline V gene has CDR1 SGHDT and CDR2 YYEEEE. Germline trimming cut 4 bases from V and 1 base from J; bases unmatched to any gene: 6. The CDR3 extends over 15 amino acids. The CDR3 sequence: CASSQSGTGSYEQYF. The CDR3 DNA reads TGTGCCAGCAGCCAATCCGGGACAGGGTCCTACGAGCAGTACTTC.

This clone was found once. The V call is TRBV6-5, the J call TRBJ2-1; TRBD2 matches 11 bases. In germline, CDR1 is MNHEY, CDR2 SVGAGI. With 7 bases clipped from V and 7 bases from J, the junction kept 9 bases outside the gene matches. The CDR3 covers 15 residues. CDR3 nucleotides: TGTGCCAGCACCGCCCCTAGCGGGAGGAGGAATGAGCAGTTCTTC. This codes for CASTAPSGRRNEQFF.

V usage is TRBV7-2 and J usage is TRBJ2-3; perhaps TRBD1 as D (7 bases). Per the germline V gene, CDR1 is SGHTA and CDR2 is FQGNSA. The CDR3 extends over 17 amino acids. The V and J ends lost 2 bases and 1 base respectively, with 16 bases between them. As DNA, the CDR3 is TGTGCCAGCAGCTTAATCGGAGGGGGCTCTGGCACAGATACGCAGTATTTT. Translating gives CASSLIGGGSGTDTQYF.

The V call is TRBV27, the J call TRBJ1-2; tentative D call: TRBD1 (6 bases). Looked up from germline, CDR1 is MNHEY and CDR2 is SMNVEV (reference sequence). V lost 2 bases and J 2 bases, leaving 12 bases between the germline ends. This CDR3 region has 15 residues. The CDR3 loop reads CASSLDPGANYGYTF. CDR3 in DNA: TGTGCCAGCAGTTTAGATCCAGGGGCCAACTATGGCTACACCTTC.

This clone was recorded only once. The chain is built from TRBV19 and TRBJ2-5; TRBD1 matches at 8 bases. CDR1 is LNHDA, CDR2 SQIVND, per germline (reference sequence). Trimming cost V 5 bases and J 7 bases; bases outside gene matches: 12. The CDR3 sequence is 15 residues long. For the CDR3, the DNA is TGTGCCAGTAGTCGGACAGGGCTTTTAGGGGGGACCCAGTACTTC. This codes for CASSRTGLLGGTQYF. Full variable domain (remainder filled in from reference TRBV19 and TRBJ2-5): DGGITQSPKYLFRKEGQNVTLSCEQNLNHDAMYWYRQDPGQGLRLIYYSQIVNDFQKGDIAEGYSVSREKKESFPLTVTSAQKNPTAFYLCASSRTGLLGGTQYFGPGTRLLVL.

J is TRBJ2-7 and V is TRBV19; D is ambiguous. V lost 5 bases, J lost 0 bases, and 5 bases lay in between. The V gene's germline CDR1 is LNHDA and CDR2 SQIVND (reference sequence). The CDR3 runs to 12 residues. In DNA form, the CDR3 reads TGTGCCAGTAGTTCTAGCTCCTACGAGCAGTACTTC. Translated, it gives CASSSSSYEQYF.

The chain uses TRBV2 and TRBJ2-3; D gene unclear. V lost 3 bases, J lost 5 bases, and 9 bases lay in between. This CDR3 contains 13 residues. Germline assignment: CDR1 SNHLY and CDR2 FYNNEI. Here the CDR3 reads CASSDRPRDTQYF. In DNA, the CDR3 is TGTGCCAGCAGTGATCGCCCGAGAGATACGCAGTATTTT.

The genes are TRBV5-1 and TRBJ2-2, with 10 bases identical to TRBD2. Losses at the gene ends were 7 bases for V and 1 base for J; bases not matched to a gene: 1. CDR1 and CDR2 (germline): SGHRS, YFSETQ. This CDR3 contains 14 residues. CDR3 amino acids: CASLAGGNTGELFF. The CDR3, as DNA: TGCGCCAGCTTAGCGGGAGGGAACACCGGGGAGCTGTTTTTT.